The 20 T cell receptor beta chains given below trace back to one sample, sequenced in a study of spatial heterogeneity in lung cancer. Broader study findings: Counts that tracked tumor mutation counts were those of expanded intratumoral alpha and beta TCRs.

These TCRs' antigens remain unknown. Time point reported: sample taken at primary tumor resection. TCRdb re-derived calls from the 5' RACE reads in MiXCR, one entry per CDR3 protein. The data contain about 18,000 distinct CDR3 sequences, 7% to 7.5% of them singletons. The sequencing here drew on lung tumor tissue, taken at surgery. The source of these receptors is a female donor with early-stage non-small cell lung cancer.

This clonotype was seen a few times. The chain couples TRBV4-1 to TRBJ1-3, with 8 bases identical to TRBD1. CDR3 length: 15 residues. Unmatched junction bases numbered 10, after V lost 1 base and J lost 11 bases. Germline CDR1 MGHRA, CDR2 YSYEKL. The CDR3 DNA reads as TGCGCCAGCAGCCAAGTCGGGACAGGCCGTAGGGCCATATATTTT. Translated: CASSQVGTGRRAIYF.

This clonotype was counted many times. The J gene is TRBJ1-6, the V gene TRBV28; a weak D match, TRBD1 (5 bases). V lost 3 bases to trimming and J lost 5 bases, with 14 bases between them. Germline CDR1 MDHEN, CDR2 SYDVKM. The CDR3 consists of 16 residues. The CDR3 DNA is TGTGCCAGCAGTTTGGCGGGCAGGGCCAATAATTCACCCCTCCACTTT. This translates into CASSLAGRANNSPLHF.

This clonotype occurred many times. V is TRBV7-3 and J is TRBJ2-1; 7 nucleotides line up with TRBD2. The length of the CDR3 is 16 residues. V shed 3 bases, J shed 7 bases, and the junction held 12 bases outside the gene matches. Germline V gene sequence: CDR1 SGHTA, CDR2 FQGTGA. CDR3 bases: TGTGCCAGCAGCTTGAACCGAGCGGGGTCTATAAATGAGCAGTTCTTC. This gives the protein CASSLNRAGSINEQFF.

This clonotype was seen many times. The V and J genes are TRBV7-3 and TRBJ1-1; D is unclear. V was clipped by 4 bases and J by 1 base, with 10 bases between them. The CDR3 has 14 residues. The germline gives CDR1 SGHTA, CDR2 FQGTGA. CDR3 coding DNA: TGTGCCAGCAGCTCGGGCCGGGGGAACACTGAAGCTTTCTTT. Its translation: CASSSGRGNTEAFF.

This clonotype was detected ten times or more. The V call is TRBV28, the J call TRBJ2-7; no reliable D call. Trimming removed 4 bases at V and 1 base at J, with 14 bases between. Germline CDR1 and CDR2: MDHEN and SYDVKM. This CDR3 has 15 amino acids. In DNA form, the CDR3 reads TGTGCCAGCAGTTCTGGGATTACAGTGTCCTACGAGCAGTACTTC. Translated, it gives CASSSGITVSYEQYF.

In this sample, this clonotype turned up many times. This chain connects TRBV7-3 to TRBJ2-1; D perhaps matches TRBD2 (5 bases). CDR1 and CDR2 (germline): SGHTA, FQGTGA. Trimming stripped 4 bases from V and 12 bases from J, with 13 bases between. The CDR3 runs to 12 residues. The CDR3 DNA reads TGTGCCAGCAGCTCCCAACTAGGCGGGCAGTTCTTC. Protein product: CASSSQLGGQFF.

V usage is TRBV20-1 and J usage is TRBJ2-5; no firm D call. Germline CDR1 DFQATT, CDR2 SNEGSKA (reference sequence). CDR3 size: 12 residues. V was clipped by 5 bases and J by 1 base, with 8 bases between them. The CDR3 coding sequence is TGCAGTGCTGGACGGTTCCAAGAGACCCAGTACTTC. This gives the protein CSAGRFQETQYF.

This clonotype came up a few times. The chain couples TRBV28 to TRBJ2-2; D might be TRBD2 (5 bases). This CDR3 comprises 13 residues. The V and J ends lost 7 bases and 4 bases respectively, with 10 bases between them. From germline, CDR1 is MDHEN and CDR2 SYDVKM. The DNA of the CDR3 is TGTGCCAGCAACTCGGCGGGCACCGGGGAGCTGTTTTTT. It codes for CASNSAGTGELFF.

V is TRBV20-1 and J is TRBJ2-3; 9 positions match TRBD2. Per the germline V gene, CDR1 is DFQATT and CDR2 is SNEGSKA (reference sequence). With 5 bases clipped from V and 4 bases from J, the junction kept 10 bases outside the gene matches. The CDR3 covers 15 residues. The CDR3: CSAEAPSGIADTQYF. DNA for the CDR3: TGCAGTGCTGAGGCGCCTAGCGGGATCGCAGATACGCAGTATTTT.

This clonotype was picked up many times. The chain combines TRBV4-2 with TRBJ2-3; 9 positions match TRBD2. This CDR3 is built from 16 residues. The germline V gene encodes CDR1 LGHNA and CDR2 YNFKEQ. V was pared by 4 bases and J by 0 bases, with 5 bases of the junction left unmatched. The CDR3 reads CASSLTAGGSTDTQYF. The CDR3 bases are TGTGCCAGCAGCCTAACTGCGGGGGGGAGCACAGATACGCAGTATTTT.

This clonotype was counted at least ten times. The chain links TRBV20-1 to TRBJ1-1; TRBD1 might be the D (5 bases). Germline lookup yields CDR1 DFQATT and CDR2 SNEGSKA (reference sequence). The CDR3 is made up of 14 amino acids. Trimming shortened V by 3 bases and J by 3 bases, and 14 bases separated the two germline ends. For the CDR3, the DNA is TGCAGTGCTAGGTCCAGGGAAAGGTACACTGAAGCTTTCTTT. Translation: CSARSRERYTEAFF.

Only a few counts were recorded for this clonotype. The J gene is TRBJ1-3, the V gene TRBV7-2, with no clear D. This CDR3 is 16 amino acids long. Germline values: CDR1 SGHTA, CDR2 FQGNSA. V gave up 1 base and J gave up 0 bases, with 10 bases separating them. The CDR3: CASSLEGPLSGNTIYF. CDR3 coding DNA: TGTGCCAGCAGCTTAGAAGGGCCCCTCTCTGGAAACACCATATATTTT.

This clonotype was seen ten or more times. The CDR3 protein is CASSGDRLVKRNTIYF. Written as DNA, the CDR3 is TGTGCCAGCAGTGGGGACAGACTAGTCAAGAGAAACACCATATATTTT. The chain couples TRBV28 to TRBJ1-3, with 7 positions matching TRBD1. Trimming took 5 bases from V and 5 from J; bases not matched to a gene: 12. The CDR3 sequence is 16 residues long. The germline gives CDR1 MDHEN, CDR2 SYDVKM.

This clonotype was observed many times. The V gene is TRBV6-1, the J gene TRBJ2-3, with D unclear. V dropped 7 bases and J dropped 2 bases, with 10 bases sitting between them. The CDR3 consists of 13 residues. CDR1 is MNHNS, CDR2 SASEGT, per germline. This CDR3 reads CASNQGYTDTQYF. The DNA for the CDR3 is TGTGCCAGCAACCAAGGGTACACAGATACGCAGTATTTT.

J is TRBJ2-7 and V is TRBV19; D might be TRBD2 (5 bases). With 11 bases removed from V and 2 bases from J, the gap between germline ends came to 16 bases. The CDR3 is made up of 13 amino acids. CDR1 and CDR2 from the germline V gene are LNHDA and SQIVND (reference sequence). The CDR3 nucleotides read TGTGCCTCGAGTAGCGTCCAAACCTACGAGCAGTACTTC. The encoded protein is CASSSVQTYEQYF.

This clonotype was recorded at least ten times. The chain links TRBV29-1 to TRBJ2-1; 11 bases agree with TRBD2. The J segment lost 6 bases and the V segment lost 6 bases, leaving 7 bases of the junction unmatched. CDR3 size: 14 residues. Germline V lookup: CDR1 SQVTM, CDR2 ANQGSEA. The CDR3 DNA reads TGCAGCGTCCCCCCTAGCGGGGGGCGCAATGAGCAGTTCTTC. This encodes CSVPPSGGRNEQFF.

This clonotype was picked up a small number of times. CDR3 residues: CASTIGTQSYNEQFF. The CDR3 bases are TGTGCCAGCACCATCGGGACACAGTCCTACAATGAGCAGTTCTTC. The rearrangement uses TRBV2 and TRBJ2-1; D perhaps matches TRBD1 (6 bases). The CDR3 is made up of 15 amino acids. Germline V gene lookup returns CDR1 SNHLY and CDR2 FYNNEI. Trimming removed 7 bases at V and 1 base at J, with 14 bases between.

This clonotype came up many times. J is TRBJ1-1 and V is TRBV6-2 or TRBV6-3; D unresolved. The CDR3 sequence is 13 residues long. V was pared by 2 bases and J by 3 bases, with 7 bases between. Per germline, CDR1 MNHEY and CDR2 SVGEGT. The CDR3 loop is CASSYRVDTEAFF. CDR3 nucleotide sequence: TGTGCCAGCAGTTACCGGGTCGACACTGAAGCTTTCTTT.

This clonotype was found many times. The chain joins TRBV7-3 to TRBJ2-2; 8 nucleotides agree with TRBD1. This CDR3 comprises 17 residues. V lost 5 bases and J lost 7; bases outside the gene matches: 15. Germline lookup yields CDR1 SGHTA and CDR2 FQGTGA. CDR3 residues: CASSPSPARGRGGELFF. The DNA for the CDR3 is TGTGCCAGCAGCCCTTCCCCTGCCAGGGGGCGCGGCGGGGAGCTGTTTTTT.

In this sample, this clonotype turned up a few times. The rearrangement joins TRBV29-1 to TRBJ1-1; perhaps TRBD1 as D (5 bases). The CDR3 is made up of 13 amino acids. V dropped 5 bases and J dropped 5 bases, with 15 bases sitting between them. Germline loops: CDR1 SQVTM, CDR2 ANQGSEA. The CDR3 DNA sequence: TGCAGCGTTAGCCCGGGGGGAGGGACTGAAGCTTTCTTT. It is translated as CSVSPGGGTEAFF.